Here is one T cell receptor beta chain with its context. Its matching antigen is unknown. This entry comes from a study of shared clonotypes between healthy human individuals. This CDR3 spans 14 amino acids. Between the trimmed V and J ends, which lost 3 bases and 6 bases, there was a span of 14 bases. Germline V gene lookup returns CDR1 SQVTM and CDR2 ANQGSEA. Study-wide results and caveats: Compared with memory subsets, naive subsets generally had larger estimated richness. It was the few donors that limited the genetic and exposure-history diversity represented. Although depth was large, rarefaction showed that sequencing of the sorted subsets was incomplete.

Profiling relied on immunoSEQ multiplex PCR, and the TCRdb table lists in-frame clones only, not all of them. This table holds around 2,000,000 clones, 85% to 95% found once. The sample taken for sequencing was naive CD4+ T cells sorted from blood. Subset specified: CD45RA+ positively selected. This TCR derives from a man aged 18-30 years in good health. The chain links TRBV29-1 to TRBJ2-2; D remains unclear. Here the CDR3 DNA reads TGCAGCGTTGACTTGCCTAGAAGGGCCGGGGAGCTGTTTTTT. As protein: CSVDLPRRAGELFF.